The 5 T cell receptor beta chains listed next were all sequenced from one sample in a study of blood T cell repertoires in COVID-19. Clones were sequenced by immunoSEQ multiplex PCR, and TCRdb holds only the in-frame ones, with some missing. The profile shows over 300,000 clones, approximately 83% of them singletons. Source material: PBMCs or T cells enriched from blood (not recorded which). The receptors derive from a man aged 25-45 years who had recovered from COVID-19.

This rearrangement joins TRBV6-5 to TRBJ1-6; D is unclear. The V and J ends lost 1 base and 7 bases respectively, with 11 bases between them. Per the germline V gene, CDR1 is MNHEY and CDR2 is SVGAGI. The CDR3 is 15 amino acids. CDR3 protein: CASSYFEPRNSPLHF. CDR3 nucleotides: TGTGCCAGCAGTTACTTCGAACCTCGGAATTCACCCCTCCACTTT.

The V call is TRBV12-5, the J call TRBJ2-1; tentative D call: TRBD2 (5 bases). This CDR3 has 17 residues. V gave up 5 bases and J gave up 0 bases, with 17 bases separating them. From germline, CDR1 is LGHNT and CDR2 FRNRAP. The CDR3, as DNA: TGTGCTAGTGGTCTCCCAGGTGGTGGGAGCTCCTACAATGAGCAGTTCTTC. It specifies CASGLPGGGSSYNEQFF.

This clone was seen just once. This rearrangement joins TRBV6-5 to TRBJ2-7; D is perhaps TRBD1 (5 bases). Germline CDR1 reads MNHEY; CDR2 reads SVGAGI. This CDR3 region has 14 residues. Trimming pared 7 bases from V and 2 bases from J, leaving 15 bases between. CDR3 protein: CASKMSLGAYEQYF. The CDR3 bases are TGTGCCAGCAAGATGAGTCTAGGGGCCTACGAGCAGTACTTC.

This chain connects TRBV6-5 to TRBJ2-7, with 7 bases identical to TRBD1. The germline V gene has CDR1 MNHEY and CDR2 SVGAGI. This CDR3 has 14 residues. V trimming: 2 bases; J trimming: 3 bases; junction bases outside the gene matches: 4. The CDR3: CASSYRTGNYEQYF. CDR3 nucleotide sequence: TGTGCCAGCAGTTACAGGACAGGAAACTACGAGCAGTACTTC.

This chain joins TRBV13 and TRBJ2-1; tentative D call: TRBD1 (6 bases). CDR3 length: 15 residues. V was shortened by 8 bases and J by 8 bases, with 22 bases between the two germline ends. Germline V gene lookup returns CDR1 PRHDT and CDR2 FYEKMQ (reference sequence). The DNA of the CDR3 is TGTGCCAGCTCCCGCCTATCCAACGAGGGGGATGAGCAGTTCTTC. Translation: CASSRLSNEGDEQFF.